The 13 T cell receptor beta chains presented below share a single source sample, sequenced in a study of shared clonotypes between healthy human individuals (dated by TCRdb to the early 2020s). Library generation was performed with the immunoSEQ multiplex PCR assay. Entries here come from immuneACCESS through TCRdb and include only in-frame sequences with V and J called. Some clones fail to appear in such tables; in the studies checked, an unresolved V gene covers under half of the shortfall, and the cause of the remainder is unknown. The sample has around 700,000 clones on record, about two thirds of them singletons. Approximately 1.8% of the sample is in the top ten clones. The sequencing sample was made of memory CD4+ T cells sorted from blood. Read against the paper, the sample's cell subset or site label means: CD45RA-negative fraction. These receptors originate from a woman aged 25 to 45 in good health.

Here the CDR3 reads CASSTGRDQPQHF. The CDR3 DNA reads TGTGCCAGTAGTACAGGGCGTGATCAGCCCCAGCATTTT. The rearrangement uses TRBV19 and TRBJ1-5; possibly TRBD1 for D (5 bases). The germline V and J ends were trimmed by 4 bases and 5 bases, with 9 bases remaining between them. The CDR3 totals 13 residues. Germline-derived CDR1 and CDR2 are LNHDA and SQIVND (reference sequence).

The J gene is TRBJ2-7, the V gene TRBV4-2; 10 positions agree with TRBD2. Germline V gene lookup returns CDR1 LGHNA and CDR2 YNFKEQ. After removal of 5 bases from V and 7 bases from J, the junction contained 2 bases not matched to a gene. This CDR3 is built from 12 residues. CDR3 sequence (DNA): TGTGCCAGCAGCAATAGCGGGAGGGAGCAGTACTTC. Residues: CASSNSGREQYF.

The V and J genes are TRBV5-4 and TRBJ2-1, with D perhaps assigned TRBD1 or TRBD2 (5 bases each). The germline V gene has CDR1 SGHNT and CDR2 YYREEE (reference sequence). Trimming took off 0 bases at V and 11 bases at J, with 12 bases between the two ends. This CDR3 comprises 13 residues. CDR3 nucleotides: TGTGCCAGCAGCTTGGCCGGCATGGGACAGCAGTTCTTC. Translation: CASSLAGMGQQFF. The full variable domain, in which reference TRBV5-4 and TRBJ2-1 provide the parts outside the CDR3, is ETGVTQSPTHLIKTRGQQVTLRCSSQSGHNTVSWYQQALGQGPQFIFQYYREEENGRGNFPPRFSGLQFPNYSSELNVNALELDDSALYLCASSLAGMGQQFFGPGTRLTVL.

This chain connects TRBV15 to TRBJ1-5; maybe TRBD1 (5 bases). The length of the CDR3 is 16 residues. Germline V lookup: CDR1 LNHNV, CDR2 YYDKDF (reference sequence). Deletions cut 2 bases from V and 4 bases from J, with 15 bases between. In DNA form, the CDR3 reads TGTGCCACCAGCAGAAACAACGACAGAGCTAATCAGCCCCAGCATTTT. It yields the protein CATSRNNDRANQPQHF.

This clone was seen a single time. The chain links TRBV30 to TRBJ1-1, with TRBD1 matching over 8 bases. Germline-derived CDR1 and CDR2 are GTSNPN and SVGIG (reference sequence). The CDR3 totals 13 residues. Trimming at V came to 5 bases and at J to 6 bases, leaving 8 bases not matched to a gene. The CDR3 is CAWAGQAGSEAFF. The CDR3 region has the DNA TGTGCCTGGGCGGGACAGGCAGGCTCTGAAGCTTTCTTT.

The chain is built from TRBV7-6 and TRBJ1-3; D unresolved. Germline lookup yields CDR1 SGHVS and CDR2 FNYEAQ. The V end lost 2 bases, the J end lost 9 bases, and 11 bases lay between the germline ends. CDR3 length: 13 residues. The DNA of the CDR3 is TGTGCCAGCAGCTTAAGTACGAGAGGCACCATATATTTT. It codes for CASSLSTRGTIYF.

This clone was picked up many times. The CDR3 sequence is CASSQTQMNTEAFF. In DNA, the CDR3 is TGTGCCAGCAGCCAAACACAGATGAACACTGAAGCTTTCTTT. This sequence joins TRBV5-4 and TRBJ1-1; D remains ambiguous. V was trimmed by 4 bases and J by 0 bases, leaving 10 bases between them. Looked up from germline, CDR1 is SGHNT and CDR2 is YYREEE (reference sequence). This CDR3 has 14 amino acids.

The CDR3 DNA reads as TGTGCCAGCAGTTTAGATTCGAGGTCGGTGGGCGCGAACACCGGGGAGCTGTTTTTT. It specifies CASSLDSRSVGANTGELFF. This chain uses TRBV28 with TRBJ2-2; D is undetermined. There are 19 residues in the CDR3. The V and J ends lost 2 bases and 0 bases respectively, with 19 bases between them. The germline gives CDR1 MDHEN, CDR2 SYDVKM.

The V and J genes are TRBV5-1 and TRBJ2-5, with TRBD2 matching 11 bases. CDR3 length: 15 amino acids. V lost 1 base and J lost 1; bases outside the gene matches: 0. From germline, CDR1 is SGHRS and CDR2 YFSETQ. The CDR3 DNA reads TGCGCCAGCAGCTTGACTAGCGGGGGCCAAGAGACCCAGTACTTC. Translated: CASSLTSGGQETQYF.

The chain employs TRBV29-1 and TRBJ2-3; 7 nucleotides agree with TRBD2. The CDR3 has 14 residues. Germline V gives CDR1 SQVTM, CDR2 ANQGSEA. DNA for the CDR3: TGCAGTGCCCAAAGAGCGGGAAGGTCCGATACGCAGTATTTT. Protein product: CSAQRAGRSDTQYF.

This chain uses TRBV2 with TRBJ1-1; D is unclear. This CDR3 comprises 11 residues. Trimming left V 8 bases short and J 3 bases short, with 7 bases between. Germline lookup yields CDR1 SNHLY and CDR2 FYNNEI. CDR3 in DNA: TGTGCCAGCTGGAGGGACACTGAAGCTTTCTTT. The encoded protein is CASWRDTEAFF.

Details on this clone: The same CDR3 arises from other DNA sequences in this sample as well. The V gene is TRBV7-9, the J gene TRBJ2-7, with 12 positions matching TRBD2. CDR3 size: 15 residues. The junction had 3 bases not matched to a gene; V was cut back by 5 bases and J by 1 base. Germline values: CDR1 SEHNR, CDR2 FQNEAQ (reference sequence). In DNA form, the CDR3 reads TGTGCCAGCAGCGGCGGGACTAGCGGGTCCTACGAGCAGTACTTC. Translating gives CASSGGTSGSYEQYF.

The chain joins TRBV7-9 to TRBJ2-3; TRBD2 matches at 9 bases. J lost 1 base, V lost 3 bases, and 5 bases had no gene match. The CDR3 is 16 residues long. CDR1 and CDR2 from the germline V gene are SEHNR and FQNEAQ (reference sequence). The CDR3 region is CASSFPGLARTDTQYF. DNA of the CDR3: TGTGCCAGCAGCTTCCCGGGACTAGCCCGCACAGATACGCAGTATTTT.